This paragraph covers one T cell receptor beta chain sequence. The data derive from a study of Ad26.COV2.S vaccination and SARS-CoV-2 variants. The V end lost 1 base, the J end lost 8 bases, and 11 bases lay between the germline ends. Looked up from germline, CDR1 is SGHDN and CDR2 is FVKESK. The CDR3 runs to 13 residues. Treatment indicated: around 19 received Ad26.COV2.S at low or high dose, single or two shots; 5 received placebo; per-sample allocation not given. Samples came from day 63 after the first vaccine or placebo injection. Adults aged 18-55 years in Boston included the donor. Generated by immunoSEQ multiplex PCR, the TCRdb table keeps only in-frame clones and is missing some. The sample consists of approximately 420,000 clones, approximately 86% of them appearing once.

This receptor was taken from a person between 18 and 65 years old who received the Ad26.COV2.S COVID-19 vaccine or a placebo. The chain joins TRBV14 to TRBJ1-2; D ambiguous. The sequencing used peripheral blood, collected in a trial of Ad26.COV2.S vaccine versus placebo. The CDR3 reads CASSQAGLRGYTF. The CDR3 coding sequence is TGTGCCAGCAGCCAAGCAGGTCTGCGCGGCTACACCTTC.